The 10 T cell receptor beta chains reported below all come from one sample, sequenced in a study of spatial heterogeneity in lung cancer. Time point defined: blood at routine non-recurrence follow-up after resection. The sequenced material consisted of unsorted whole RNA from tumor, nontumor lung or frozen PBMC. In TCRdb, the 5' RACE reads were re-called with MiXCR into one record per CDR3 protein. The sample records about 120,000 distinct CDR3 sequences, 12% being singletons. Material: PBMCs, obtained at follow-up. The receptor set was obtained from a male donor with early-stage non-small cell lung cancer.

This clonotype showed up many times. This chain uses TRBV5-1 with TRBJ2-3; TRBD1 is a possible D gene (5 bases). This CDR3 has 16 amino acids. The V end was cut by 4 bases, the J end by 0 bases, with 15 bases between. Germline V lookup: CDR1 SGHRS, CDR2 YFSETQ. The CDR3 spells CASSLLVGASTDTQYF. CDR3 DNA: TGCGCCAGCAGCCTTCTCGTAGGGGCTAGCACAGATACGCAGTATTTT.

The rearrangement uses TRBV28 and TRBJ2-7; TRBD1 or TRBD2 may be the D gene (5 bases each). Trimming removed 2 bases at V and 6 bases at J, with 14 bases between. This CDR3 comprises 14 residues. Germline CDR1 is MDHEN and CDR2 is SYDVKM. CDR3 residues: CASSLEGPRREQYF. CDR3 DNA sequence: TGTGCCAGCAGTTTAGAGGGGCCCCGCCGCGAGCAGTACTTC.

In its sample, this clonotype was seen many times. The J gene is TRBJ2-3, the V gene TRBV6-5; no clear D gene. The CDR3 length is 13 residues. CDR1 and CDR2 from the germline V gene are MNHEY and SVGAGI. V was shortened by 6 bases and J by 0 bases, with 7 bases between the two germline ends. The CDR3 is CASRLGSTDTQYF. In DNA form, the CDR3 reads TGTGCCAGCAGACTCGGTAGCACAGATACGCAGTATTTT.

This clonotype was seen many times. This chain links TRBV7-6 with TRBJ2-7, with 9 bases matching TRBD2. Germline V gives CDR1 SGHVS, CDR2 FNYEAQ. Trimming at V came to 7 bases and at J to 3 bases, leaving 13 bases not matched to a gene. This CDR3 has 16 amino acids. In DNA, the CDR3 is TGTGCCAGCACCCTGGGAGCGGGGGGCCTAATCTACGAGCAGTACTTC. It encodes CASTLGAGGLIYEQYF.

The J gene is TRBJ1-1, the V gene TRBV7-2; 8 bases align to TRBD1. V shed 4 bases and J 2 bases; nucleotides not matched to a gene: 3. CDR1 is SGHTA, CDR2 FQGNSA, per germline. This CDR3 comprises 14 residues. CDR3: CASSSRGRNTEAFF. The DNA of the CDR3 is TGTGCCAGCAGCTCCAGGGGGCGAAACACTGAAGCTTTCTTT.

The chain has TRBV20-1 and TRBJ1-4; D gene uncertain. Per the germline V gene, CDR1 is DFQATT and CDR2 is SNEGSKA (reference sequence). Trimming removed 3 bases from V and 6 bases from J, with 8 bases in between. This CDR3 has 12 amino acids. The CDR3: CSASKLDEKLFF. As DNA, the CDR3 is TGCAGTGCTAGTAAACTGGATGAAAAACTGTTTTTT.

This clonotype has a count of ten or more. V gene TRBV29-1 combines with J gene TRBJ2-1; D call uncertain. The germline V gene has CDR1 SQVTM and CDR2 ANQGSEA. V was trimmed by 4 bases and J by 0 bases, leaving 13 bases between them. CDR3 length equals 15 residues. The CDR3 DNA follows: TGCAGCGTTGCAAGGCAGAGACCCTCCTACAATGAGCAGTTCTTC. It is translated as CSVARQRPSYNEQFF.

This clonotype was detected only a few times. The chain uses TRBV28 and TRBJ2-5, with D unclear. V was pared by 3 bases and J by 7 bases, with 12 bases between. Germline lookup yields CDR1 MDHEN and CDR2 SYDVKM. The CDR3 runs 13 residues. This CDR3 is CASSFDHFGTQYF. CDR3 DNA sequence: TGTGCCAGCAGTTTCGATCATTTCGGGACCCAGTACTTC.

The V gene is TRBV6-5, the J gene TRBJ1-1; possibly TRBD1 for D (6 bases). The germline CDR1 and CDR2 sequences are MNHEY and SVGAGI. The CDR3 runs to 15 residues. The ends were cut back, 5 bases at V and 0 bases at J, with 13 bases in the middle. CDR3 sequence: CASSHRARMNTEAFF. The CDR3 coding sequence is TGTGCCAGCAGTCACAGGGCCCGTATGAACACTGAAGCTTTCTTT.

The chain recombines TRBV7-2 with TRBJ1-5; D gene unclear. The CDR3 has 15 amino acids. Trimming took off 5 bases at V and 2 bases at J, with 13 bases between the two ends. The germline V gene has CDR1 SGHTA and CDR2 FQGNSA. DNA of the CDR3: TGTGCCAGCAGCGCAAGCGGGGTACGCAATCAGCCCCAGCATTTT. Protein product: CASSASGVRNQPQHF.